This TCR beta chain was recorded in a study of cytomegalovirus exposure and HLA in healthy donors (dated by TCRdb to about 2017). At the level of the whole study: An earlier analysis of several hundred of the donors reported under 300 Gb of sequence data and 95 million to 120 million unique TCR beta sequences obtained from approximately 180 million T cells. Every discovery cohort repertoire had been produced on one sequencing platform. The aim of the study was to test whether cataloging public T cell receptors could identify signatures of past pathogen exposure. The study combined high-throughput TCR immunosequencing, statistical association of individual TCRs with disease status, and machine learning to predict cytomegalovirus infection status. Approximately 310 gigabases of sequencing data and 78 million or so unique TCR sequences were included in an early release covering 550 to 650 HLA-typed donors. The later analysis used no new phenotypic data to find candidate immune exposures, relying instead on TCR beta sequences and their occurrence across donors. A separate validation cohort of roughly 130 different subjects was used in addition to the roughly 620-subject first cohort. Among the roughly 430 genotyped donors, around 79% belonged to the genetic ancestry cluster associated with self-reported Caucasian donors. The T cell repertoires of some 670 subjects were profiled by immunosequencing and related to cytomegalovirus serostatus. A later genetic analysis took genome-wide SNP genotypes for about 55% of the 666 donors and used that subset as a discovery cohort. To decide whether each TCR beta V gene segment behaved as functional or pseudogenic, an earlier analysis of fewer than 750 of the donors relied on high-throughput TCR beta sequencing. Alongside the repertoire data, information on donor age, sex, ethnicity and CMV serostatus was compiled. Typing coverage differed by locus: A, B, C, DRB1 and DQB1 were typed in roughly 620-640 donors, DQA1 in 522, DPA1 in some 570, and DPB1 in just under 490. Four to six DR-DQ haplotypes were handled as single units for association and clustering because linkage in the cohort was strong. HLA typing included class I and class II loci at four-digit resolution. To study patterns of TCR occurrence, a later analysis re-analyzed previously published TCR beta repertoires from several hundred donors and added high-resolution HLA genotyping. Among around 400 genotyped donors of the cohort, an average of approximately 230,000 unique TCR beta nucleotide sequences were sequenced per donor, 15% to 20% of them non-productive. Results the study describes overall, beyond this receptor: An association between a missense DCLRE1C variant and V-gene and J-gene trimming of TCR beta chains was found in a later genetic analysis and replicated in an independent cohort. Broadly in line with IMGT annotations, most TCR beta V segments showed up in productive rearrangements about 87% or about 30% of the time in an earlier analysis of about 500 of the donors. Because HLA typing was missing for some donors at each locus, association tests included only the typed subset. In a later analysis, HLA-associated TCR beta chains were found to be more clonally expanded and to have lower generation probabilities than equally common non-associated chains. In a later analysis, some 18,000 TCR beta sequences were associated with specific HLA alleles at a false discovery rate of 0.05. The classifier was reported to diagnose cytomegalovirus status with high specificity and sensitivity in both the original and validation cohorts. A cluster of highly shared sequence variants was judged likely to be a technical artifact of the sequencing pipeline. A later analysis found that most CMV-associated TCR beta chains appeared HLA-restricted, with HLA associations seemingly driven largely by CMV exposure. A total of fewer than 200 TCR beta chains were listed by the study as associated with cytomegalovirus. Roughly uniform sequencing depth across donors was assumed in presence/absence analyses, although this assumption may not hold. The earlier analysis of 587 of the donors excluded some 16 rarely observed V segments, including chromosome 9 orphons, because counts were too low. According to a later genetic analysis, donors in an Asian-associated ancestry cluster had fewer N-insertions in productive TCRs than the roughly 700-donor mean. In a later analysis, the rate of TCR association differed among HLA loci, with DRB1 alleles having the most associated TCRs and HLA-C alleles having the fewest. In vitro tests confirmed that a few of the cytomegalovirus-associated TCR beta chains recognize cytomegalovirus antigens. The authors suggested that the approach could potentially be generalized to other disease states and immunological phenotypes. A further reported finding was that TCR beta sequences accurately predicted the HLA-A and HLA-B alleles for most subjects in the first cohort. Across donors, most TCR sequences were observed very rarely, whereas some public TCRs were present in many individuals. The cohort was sequenced for TCR beta chains only, and without alpha or paired-chain data the features that could be detected were limited. Immune exposure information for the cohort was limited to CMV serostatus. In a later analysis, several top co-occurrence clusters were reported to appear linked to parvovirus B19, influenza, CMV and Epstein-Barr virus. Linkage disequilibrium might explain the correlated functional status among segregating V segments, but an unknown experimental factor could not be ruled out. When HLA alleles, especially DR and DQ, strongly co-occurred, TCR associations were difficult to assign to individual alleles.

Libraries were built with the immunoSEQ multiplex PCR assay. A mixture of 60 forward primers for TCR Vbeta segments and 13 reverse primers for TCR Jbeta segments was used in the multiplex PCR. Amplification of the CDR3 region of rearranged TCR beta genes was performed with a multiplex PCR assay on genomic DNA. Amplified TCR beta libraries were sequenced as 87-base-pair reads on the Illumina HiSeq System. Processing in the source paper ran as follows. In a later analysis, tens of millions of unique TCR beta chains were counted across the 500 to 850 repertoires, and roughly 11 million of these chains were shared by at least two donors. A nearest-neighbor algorithm error-corrected the raw reads and collapsed the reads into unique sequences, merging closely related sequences to remove PCR and sequencing errors. Alignment of CDR3 sequences to IMGT reference sequences was used to assign V, D and J gene segments. For a sequence to be retained, a match of at least six nucleotides was required to both a V gene segment and a J gene segment. A rearrangement counted as productive if the CDR3 had no stop codons and remained in frame with V and J, and every other rearrangement counted as non-productive. CDR3 was defined according to IMGT convention as the region running from the second conserved V-encoded cysteine to the conserved J-encoded phenylalanine. Sequences without an unambiguous match to a single V gene segment were excluded from the earlier analysis of a few hundred of the donors. An earlier analysis of 587 of the donors called V segments functional above 56.7% productive rearrangements and segregating when the between-donor standard deviation exceeded 5%. A statistical classification framework was built to diagnose cytomegalovirus status from the catalog of TCR beta chain sequences. In a later analysis, V and J genes were assigned by comparing TCR nucleotide sequences against IMGT/GENE-DB human TR gene sequences. The TCRdist pipeline was used in a later analysis to assign CDR3 sequences and most-parsimonious VDJ recombination scenarios. In a later analysis, each TCR beta chain was defined by its CDR3 amino acid sequence together with its V-gene family, and reads without a unique V-gene family were excluded. To address suspected cross-contamination and a sequencing artifact, a later analysis removed roughly 580 highly shared, low-generation-probability nucleotide sequences. In a later analysis, a clonal expansion index for each public chain was calculated from normalized within-repertoire ranks of inferred template counts. A later analysis computed generation probabilities with a VDJ recombination model fitted to out-of-frame rearrangements, and checked the results against IGoR. In a later analysis, hypergeometric tests were used to score TCR-TCR, TCR-HLA and TCR-CMV co-occurrence, with a repertoire-size bias correction applied to TCR pairs. A later analysis estimated false discovery rates by permuting HLA or CMV assignments 20 times. A later analysis grouped co-occurring TCRs with DBSCAN, adding TCRdist sequence similarity when clustering within HLA-allele-positive subsets. Repertoires with fewer than 30,000 or more than 120,000 public chains, plus five repertoires with anomalous nucleotide sharing, were excluded from co-occurrence clustering. The table comes from immuneACCESS by way of TCRdb, which keeps in-frame sequences with V and J called. Part of the clones is missing from these tables; in studies checked, under half for an unresolved V gene and the rest for unknown reasons. V and J calls and clone size follow that table, whereas D and trimming were derived from the DNA. The sample table on file contains around 76,000 clones. In total, the top ten clones hold roughly 1.5% of the sample.

The cohort consisted of 650 to 850 healthy bone marrow donors. At the time of sampling, every cohort member was nominally healthy, though immune exposures that went unrecorded were likely present. The donor tested CMV seronegative, placing the donor among the 300 to 400 seronegative members of the cohort. A peripheral blood sample was provided by each donor, and peripheral blood mononuclear cells were used for TCR beta sequencing. The Qiagen DNeasy Blood Extraction Kit was used to extract genomic DNA from the blood cell samples. Turning to this clone: Its antigen remains unidentified.

The sample taken for sequencing was PBMCs. The clonotype comes from a woman aged 60-70 years in good health and CMV-seronegative.

The CDR3 protein is CASTADRVNYGYTF. The nucleotides read TGTGCCAGTACCGCGGACAGGGTGAACTATGGCTACACCTTC. The sequence joins TRBV19 to TRBJ1-2, with 8 middle bases fitting TRBD1. The junction shows trimming of 7 bases on V and 2 bases on J, and the gene matches do not reach 6 bases of it. Including the terminal cysteine and phenylalanine, the CDR3 comprises 14 residues. Only the CDR3 part of the read is kept: 42 bases, read in frame from the first base. CDR1 and CDR2 are read off the germline V gene (reference sequence) as LNHDA and SQIVND.